The rows below give T cell receptor beta chains drawn from one sample of a study of read filtering for tumor transcriptome and immune sequencing. TCRdb passed the reads through MiXCR, listing each CDR3 protein once. This table has about 38,000 distinct CDR3 sequences, less than 15% appearing once. The specimen was a population of CD138-negative cells sorted from bone marrow. Receptor source: a donor at least 40 years old with multiple myeloma. The conserved cysteine and the conserved F or W are not part of the CDR3 here.

CDR3aa: ASSYLGGNQPQH
v_gene: TRBV6-2/TRBV6-3
j_gene: TRBJ1-5

CDR3aa: ASSPFTGRTNTEAF
v_gene: TRBV18
j_gene: TRBJ1-1

CDR3aa: ASSYLRDRRGNQPQH
v_gene: TRBV6-6
j_gene: TRBJ1-5

CDR3aa: ASRDLVGGEKTDTQY
v_gene: TRBV27
j_gene: TRBJ2-3

CDR3aa: ASSLGPIGPQH
v_gene: TRBV7-2
j_gene: TRBJ1-5

CDR3aa: SVRGGFDQPQH
v_gene: TRBV29-1
j_gene: TRBJ1-5

CDR3aa: ASSLDDRYYGYT
v_gene: TRBV7-9
j_gene: TRBJ1-2

CDR3aa: ASRLYSNQPQH
v_gene: TRBV6-6
j_gene: TRBJ1-5

CDR3aa: ASSQDFIRGYEETQY
v_gene: TRBV14
j_gene: TRBJ2-5

CDR3aa: ASSLGGQSTDTQY
v_gene: TRBV7-2
j_gene: TRBJ2-3

CDR3aa: SAQRGTGGELF
v_gene: TRBV20-1
j_gene: TRBJ2-2

CDR3aa: ASSLPGQKSSYNEQF
v_gene: TRBV5-4
j_gene: TRBJ2-1

CDR3aa: ASRRGGQETQY
v_gene: TRBV27
j_gene: TRBJ2-5